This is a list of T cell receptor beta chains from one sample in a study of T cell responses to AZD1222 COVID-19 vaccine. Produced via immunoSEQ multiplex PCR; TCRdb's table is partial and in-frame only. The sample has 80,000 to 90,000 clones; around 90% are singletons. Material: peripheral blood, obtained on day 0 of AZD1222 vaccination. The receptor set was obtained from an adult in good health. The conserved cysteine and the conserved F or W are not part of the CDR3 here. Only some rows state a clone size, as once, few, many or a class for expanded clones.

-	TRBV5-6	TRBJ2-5	ASRDRGTGETQY
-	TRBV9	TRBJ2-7	ASSVNYRSYEQY
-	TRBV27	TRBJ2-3	ASSLSRADTQY
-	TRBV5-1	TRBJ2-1	ASSVGGEQF
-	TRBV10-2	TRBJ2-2	ASSESLGGLAGVNTGELF
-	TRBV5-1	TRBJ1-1	ASSLLVEAF
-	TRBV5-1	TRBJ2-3	ASSFLGNTDTQY
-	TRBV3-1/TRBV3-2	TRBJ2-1	ASSQVIRRGTYNEQF
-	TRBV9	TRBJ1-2	ASSREGGGYT
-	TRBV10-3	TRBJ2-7	AISDKGYSYEQY
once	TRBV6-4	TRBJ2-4	ARRRRFGNIQY
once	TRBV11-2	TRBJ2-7	ASSLGGRVSYEQY
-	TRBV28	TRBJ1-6	ASSPSTGDNSPLH
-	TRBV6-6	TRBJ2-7	ASTQGAGGFEQY
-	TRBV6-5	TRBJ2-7	ASSTQGTSGASGY
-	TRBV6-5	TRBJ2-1	ASSYDGQGPYNEQF
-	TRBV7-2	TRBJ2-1	ASRRQGRLNEQF
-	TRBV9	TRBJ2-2	ASSVAGGGDTGELF